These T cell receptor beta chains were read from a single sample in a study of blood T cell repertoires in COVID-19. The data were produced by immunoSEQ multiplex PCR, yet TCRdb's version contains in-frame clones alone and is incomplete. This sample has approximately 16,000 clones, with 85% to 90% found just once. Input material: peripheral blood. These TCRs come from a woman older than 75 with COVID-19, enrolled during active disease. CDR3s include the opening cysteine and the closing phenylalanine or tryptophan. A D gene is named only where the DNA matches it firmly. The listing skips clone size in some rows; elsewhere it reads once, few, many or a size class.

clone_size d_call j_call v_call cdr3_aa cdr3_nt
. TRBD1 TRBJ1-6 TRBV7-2 CASSLGQGGNSPLHF TGTGCCAGCAGCTTAGGACAGGGAGGTAATTCACCCCTCCACTTT
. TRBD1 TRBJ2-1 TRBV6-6 CASSLPGTGVYNEQFF TGTGCCAGCAGTCTTCCCGGGACAGGGGTCTACAATGAGCAGTTCTTC
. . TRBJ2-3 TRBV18 CASSPPGLLSTDTQYF TGTGCCAGCTCACCACCCGGACTACTGAGCACAGATACGCAGTATTTT
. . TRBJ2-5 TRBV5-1 CASSLAGPGETQYF TGCGCCAGCAGCTTGGCAGGGCCGGGAGAGACCCAGTACTTC
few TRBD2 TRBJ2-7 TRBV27 CASRSLAANYEQYF TGTGCCAGCAGATCACTAGCGGCGAACTACGAGCAGTACTTC
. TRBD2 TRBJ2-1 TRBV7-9 CASSLTSADDEQFF TGTGCCAGCAGCTTGACTAGCGCGGACGATGAGCAGTTCTTC
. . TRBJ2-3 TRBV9 CASSPPTAQRTDTQYF TGTGCCAGCAGCCCCCCGACAGCTCAAAGGACAGATACGCAGTATTTT
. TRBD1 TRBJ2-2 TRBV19 CASSTGAGELFF TGTGCCAGTTCGACAGGGGCCGGGGAGCTGTTTTTT
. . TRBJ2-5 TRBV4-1 CASSRTEVVETQYF TGCGCCAGCAGCCGGACGGAGGTTGTGGAGACCCAGTACTTC
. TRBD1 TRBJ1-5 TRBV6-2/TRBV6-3 CASSYGTAGGSQPQHF TGTGCCAGCAGTTACGGGACAGCAGGAGGTAGTCAGCCCCAGCATTTT
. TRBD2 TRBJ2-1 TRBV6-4 CASSPIAGSSYNEQFF TGTGCCAGCAGTCCGATAGCGGGGAGCTCCTACAATGAGCAGTTCTTC
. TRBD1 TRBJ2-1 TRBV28 CASRLRQGAYNEQFF TGTGCCAGCAGGCTAAGACAGGGTGCTTACAATGAGCAGTTCTTC
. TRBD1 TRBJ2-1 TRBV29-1 CSVSRGGQGQVKTGYNEQFF TGCAGCGTTTCCCGAGGGGGACAAGGGCAGGTCAAGACAGGGTACAATGAGCAGTTCTTC
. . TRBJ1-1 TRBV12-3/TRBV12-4 CASSPRETEAFF TGTGCCAGCAGTCCCAGGGAAACTGAAGCTTTCTTT
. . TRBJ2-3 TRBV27 CASSSGLTTQYF TGTGCCAGCAGTTCGGGACTTACTACGCAGTATTTT
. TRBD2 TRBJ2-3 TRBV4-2 CASSREGTSGITSTDTQYF TGTGCCAGCAGCCGCGAGGGGACTAGCGGAATCACAAGCACAGATACGCAGTATTTT
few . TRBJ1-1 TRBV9 CASSVNPTGLTEAFF TGTGCCAGCAGCGTAAATCCCACAGGGTTGACTGAAGCTTTCTTT
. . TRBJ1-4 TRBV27 CASSFSLGATNEKLFF TGTGCCAGCAGTTTCTCCCTGGGAGCTACTAATGAAAAACTGTTTTTT
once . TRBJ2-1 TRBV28 CASSLYPDSFSYNEQFF TGTGCCAGCAGTTTATACCCCGACAGTTTCTCCTACAATGAGCAGTTCTTC
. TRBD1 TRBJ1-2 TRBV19 CASSPGQGNYGYTF TGTGCCAGTAGCCCTGGACAGGGTAACTATGGCTACACCTTC
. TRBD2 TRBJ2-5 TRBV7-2 CASSLDLWGGETQYF TGTGCCAGCAGCTTAGATCTTTGGGGGGGGGAGACCCAGTACTTC
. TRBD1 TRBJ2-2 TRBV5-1 CASMPGQGAGGELFF TGCGCCAGCATGCCGGGACAGGGGGCTGGCGGGGAGCTGTTTTTT
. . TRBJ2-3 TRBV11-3 CASSTPGDTQYF TGTGCCAGCAGCACCCCAGGGGATACGCAGTATTTT
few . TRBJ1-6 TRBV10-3 CAISEGQPSPLHF TGTGCCATCAGTGAGGGACAACCATCACCCCTCCACTTT
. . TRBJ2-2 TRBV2 CASSDIGGLSNTGELFF TGTGCCAGCAGTGATATTGGGGGGTTGTCAAATACCGGGGAGCTGTTTTTT
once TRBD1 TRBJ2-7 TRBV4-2 CASSQELRTGGAEQYF TGTGCCAGCAGCCAAGAATTGCGGACAGGGGGCGCCGAGCAGTACTTC
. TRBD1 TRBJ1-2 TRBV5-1 CASGGTGAEGYTF TGCGCCAGCGGAGGGACAGGGGCGGAGGGCTACACCTTC
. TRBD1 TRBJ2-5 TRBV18 CASSTYTGGQETQYF TGTGCCAGCTCAACCTACACAGGGGGCCAAGAGACCCAGTACTTC
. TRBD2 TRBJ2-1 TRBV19 CASSIDMAGGPNEQFF TGTGCCAGTAGTATAGATATGGCGGGGGGGCCGAATGAGCAGTTCTTC
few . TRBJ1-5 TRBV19 CASSRGGSNQPQHF TGTGCCAGTAGTAGGGGGGGCTCAAATCAGCCCCAGCATTTT
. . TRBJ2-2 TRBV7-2 CASSWSGELFF TGTGCCAGCAGCTGGAGCGGGGAGCTGTTTTTT
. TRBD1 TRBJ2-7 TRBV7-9 CASSSRQGSYEQYF TGTGCCAGCAGCTCCAGACAGGGCTCCTACGAGCAGTACTTC
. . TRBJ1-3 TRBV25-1 CASKLSPGNTIYF TGTGCCAGCAAGCTTAGCCCTGGAAACACCATATATTTT
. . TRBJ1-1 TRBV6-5 CASSYSGGSTEAFF TGTGCCAGCAGTTACTCGGGGGGGAGCACTGAAGCTTTCTTT